A selection of T cell receptor beta chains follows, all from one sample in a study of blood T cell repertoires in COVID-19. Sequencing was performed with immunoSEQ multiplex PCR; in TCRdb, only in-frame clones are kept and a portion is missing. The sample carries 250,000 to 350,000 clones, approximately 85% recorded once. Material for sequencing was peripheral blood. The receptors here all came from a human donor with COVID-19, enrolled during active disease. The donor label of this sample is uncertain. The CDR3 runs from the conserved cysteine through the conserved F or W. Fields, in order: J gene, clone size, CDR3 length, D gene, V gene, CDR3 DNA, CDR3 protein. A D gene is named only where the DNA matches it firmly. Size is omitted from some rows. Given values are once, few, many or a class for expanded clones.

>TRBJ1-2|.|19|TRBD1|TRBV3-1/TRBV3-2
TGTGCCAGCAGCCAAAGTTTTCCGGGACAGGGACCCCTGAGCTATGGCTACACCTTC
CASSQSFPGQGPLSYGYTF
>TRBJ1-1|.|13|.|TRBV9
TGTGCCAGCAGCCCAGACAGCCAAGCTGAAGCTTTCTTT
CASSPDSQAEAFF
>TRBJ1-1|.|14|.|TRBV7-9
TGTGCCAGCAGCTTATCTCCGTCCCGAGGAGAAGCTTTCTTT
CASSLSPSRGEAFF
>TRBJ1-2|few|16|TRBD1|TRBV19
TGTGCCAGCGAGACAAATGACAGGGGCTACCGGAGCGGCTACACCTTC
CASETNDRGYRSGYTF
>TRBJ2-4|.|18|.|TRBV21-1
TGTGCCAGCAGCAAAGCGCTTTCGGGACAGGGGGGCAAAAACATTCAGTACTTC
CASSKALSGQGGKNIQYF
>TRBJ2-7|.|14|TRBD1|TRBV5-7
TGTGCCAGCAGATTCCGGGACAGGGTCTACGAGCAGTACTTC
CASRFRDRVYEQYF
>TRBJ1-5|.|15|.|TRBV7-2
TGTGCCAGCAGCTTCGATAGCGGGGGCAATCAGCCCCAGCATTTT
CASSFDSGGNQPQHF
>TRBJ1-2|.|14|.|TRBV6-1
TGTGCCAGCAGCCTTGACAGGTCGGACTATGGCTACACCTTC
CASSLDRSDYGYTF
>TRBJ1-1|.|15|.|TRBV9
TGTGCCAGCAGCGTCCTCAGGGGAATGAACACTGAAGCTTTCTTT
CASSVLRGMNTEAFF
>TRBJ2-7|.|12|.|TRBV25-1
TGTGCCAGCAGTGGAGACATCTACGAGCAGTACTTC
CASSGDIYEQYF
>TRBJ2-1|once|12|.|TRBV5-4
TGTGCCAGCAGCTTGGCTTTCCATGAGCAGTTCTTC
CASSLAFHEQFF
>TRBJ2-7|many|14|TRBD2|TRBV6-5
TGTGCCAGCAGGGCTAGCGGGAGGGCCTACGAGCAGTACTTC
CASRASGRAYEQYF
>TRBJ2-7|.|15|TRBD1|TRBV9
TGTGCCAGCAGCGTAGAGGGACAGGGGACCTCGGGGCAGTACTTC
CASSVEGQGTSGQYF
>TRBJ1-2|.|13|.|TRBV6-1
TGTGCCAGCAGTGAAGAGAGGGTAGGAGGCTACACCTTC
CASSEERVGGYTF
>TRBJ1-2|.|12|.|TRBV6-1
TGTGCCAGCAGTGAATCCGGGTATGGCTACACCTTC
CASSESGYGYTF
>TRBJ1-1|.|14|TRBD1|TRBV28
TGTGCCAGCAGCCGGGGACAGGGCCCGACTGAAGCTTTCTTT
CASSRGQGPTEAFF
>TRBJ2-1|.|12|TRBD2|TRBV27
TGTGCCAGCGGCGGGAGGTTGGGTGAGCAGTTCTTC
CASGGRLGEQFF
>TRBJ1-5|.|16|TRBD1|TRBV27
TGTGCCAGCAGTCCCCAACGGATGACAGGGGTGCAGCCCCAGCATTTT
CASSPQRMTGVQPQHF
>TRBJ2-3|once|17|TRBD2|TRBV9
TGTGCCAGCAGCGCCACCAGGACTAGCGGGAACTCAGATACGCAGTATTTT
CASSATRTSGNSDTQYF
>TRBJ1-4|.|17|TRBD1|TRBV7-6
TGTGCCAGCAGCGGTTTACGCCGACAGGGCGGGATGGAAAAACTGTTTTTT
CASSGLRRQGGMEKLFF
>TRBJ1-4|.|17|TRBD1|TRBV10-1
TGCGCCAGCAGTGAGTCGAGGGGGCCAGGGCTGAATGAAAAACTGTTTTTT
CASSESRGPGLNEKLFF
>TRBJ1-6|.|14|TRBD1|TRBV27
TGTGCCAGCAGTTTCAGGGGGAACAATTCACCCCTCCACTTT
CASSFRGNNSPLHF
>TRBJ2-3|.|13|.|TRBV25-1
TGTGCCAGCAAGGCGGGGTCCACAGATACGCAGTATTTT
CASKAGSTDTQYF
>TRBJ2-3|.|15|.|TRBV5-1
TGCGCCAGCACCCCCCCGGCGGAACCCACAGATACGCAGTATTTT
CASTPPAEPTDTQYF
>TRBJ2-7|few|13|TRBD2|TRBV9
TGTGCCAGCAGCGTAGTCGGGAGGGGAGAGCAGTACTTC
CASSVVGRGEQYF
>TRBJ2-5|.|17|TRBD2|TRBV11-2
TGTGCCAGCAGCCGGGCCGGACTAGCGGGAGGAAGAGAGACCCAGTACTTC
CASSRAGLAGGRETQYF
>TRBJ2-7|.|18|TRBD2|TRBV6-2/TRBV6-3
TGTGCCAGCAGTTACTCTCTGGCGGGAGTGGTGTCTTCGGACGAGCAGTACTTC
CASSYSLAGVVSSDEQYF
>TRBJ1-4|.|14|.|TRBV6-5
TGTGCCAGCAGTTACTCAGGGGGTAATGAAAAACTGTTTTTT
CASSYSGGNEKLFF
>TRBJ2-3|once|11|.|TRBV12-5
TGTGCTATTGGGACGGCGGGGACGCAGTATTTT
CAIGTAGTQYF
>TRBJ1-1|.|14|.|TRBV29-1
TGCAGCGTTGGGGGGGGCCTTTTAGACACTGAAGCTTTCTTT
CSVGGGLLDTEAFF
>TRBJ2-2|few|16|.|TRBV19
TGTGCCAGTAGTATAGTAACAGGGACTATCACCGGGGAGCTGTTTTTT
CASSIVTGTITGELFF
>TRBJ1-4|.|16|TRBD1|TRBV19
TGTGCCAGTAGGAACTACAGGGGCACAACTAATGAAAAACTGTTTTTT
CASRNYRGTTNEKLFF
>TRBJ2-3|once|15|.|TRBV15
TGTGCCACCAGCAGAGGTGGAGGGCCCACAGATACGCAGTATTTT
CATSRGGGPTDTQYF
>TRBJ1-1|.|15|.|TRBV28
TGTGCCAGCAGTTTGAGCTCGCTTCTGCCTCACGAAGCTTTCTTT
CASSLSSLLPHEAFF
>TRBJ1-1|.|17|TRBD1|TRBV7-2
TGTGCCAGCAGCTTAGCCGGGACAGGGGTCTCGGGCACTGAAGCTTTCTTT
CASSLAGTGVSGTEAFF
>TRBJ1-6|.|19|TRBD1|TRBV6-1
TGTGCCAGCAGTGAAGTCCTCGCCATTGAGGGGGCCGATAATTCACCCCTCCACTTT
CASSEVLAIEGADNSPLHF
>TRBJ1-1|.|14|.|TRBV2
TGTGCCAGCACCCTAAGCGGGGGGGGCACTGAAGCTTTCTTT
CASTLSGGGTEAFF
>TRBJ2-5|.|13|TRBD1|TRBV30
TGTGCCTGGAGCTTAGGGGGCCGGGAGACCCAGTACTTC
CAWSLGGRETQYF
>TRBJ2-2|.|16|TRBD1|TRBV7-2
TGTGCCAGCAGCGCCGACAGGGGGATAGTTGGCGGGGAGCTGTTTTTT
CASSADRGIVGGELFF
>TRBJ2-2|.|16|.|TRBV5-1
TGCGCCAGCAGCTTGGAAGGGACTTCTAACACCGGGGAGCTGTTTTTT
CASSLEGTSNTGELFF
>TRBJ2-7|.|15|TRBD2|TRBV5-1
TGCGCCAGCAGCTCCGGACTAGCGGGAACATACGAGCAGTACTTC
CASSSGLAGTYEQYF
>TRBJ1-5|.|13|TRBD1|TRBV29-1
TGCAGCGTTGTACAGGGGGGCAATCAGCCCCAGCATTTT
CSVVQGGNQPQHF
>TRBJ1-5|.|12|.|TRBV27
TGTGCCAGCGGCAATAGCAATCAGCCCCAGCATTTT
CASGNSNQPQHF
>TRBJ2-3|once|14|.|TRBV5-1
TGCGCCAGCAGCTTTTATAGCGGCACAGATACGCAGTATTTT
CASSFYSGTDTQYF
>TRBJ1-3|once|15|TRBD1|TRBV11-2
TGTGCCAGCAGCCCGAGGACAGGTTCAGGAAACACCATATATTTT
CASSPRTGSGNTIYF
>TRBJ2-4|.|13|TRBD1|TRBV9
TGTGCCAGCAGCGTCCGGGACAGGGCCATTCAGTACTTC
CASSVRDRAIQYF
>TRBJ1-5|.|14|.|TRBV6-5
TGTGCCAGCAGTCGCCCGGGGGGCAATCAGCCCCAGCATTTT
CASSRPGGNQPQHF